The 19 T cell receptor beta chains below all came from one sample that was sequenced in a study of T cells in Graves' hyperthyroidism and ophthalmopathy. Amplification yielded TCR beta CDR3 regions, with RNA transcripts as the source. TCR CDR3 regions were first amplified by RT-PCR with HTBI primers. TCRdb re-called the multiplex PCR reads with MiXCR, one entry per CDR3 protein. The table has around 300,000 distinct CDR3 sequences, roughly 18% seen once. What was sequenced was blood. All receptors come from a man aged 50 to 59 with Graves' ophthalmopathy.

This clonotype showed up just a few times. The chain's CDR3 is CSAPGTANYGYTF. The DNA of the CDR3 is TGCAGTGCCCCCGGGACAGCCAACTATGGCTACACCTTC. V usage is TRBV20-1 and J usage is TRBJ1-2; 7 positions match TRBD1. The CDR3 totals 13 residues. J gave up 2 bases and V 6 bases, and 6 bases lay outside the gene matches. Germline assignment: CDR1 DFQATT and CDR2 SNEGSKA (reference sequence).

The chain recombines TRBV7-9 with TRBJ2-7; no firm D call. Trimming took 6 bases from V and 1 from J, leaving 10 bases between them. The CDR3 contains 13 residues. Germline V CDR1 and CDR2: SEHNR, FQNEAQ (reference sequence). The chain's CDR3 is CASSPRNSYEQYF. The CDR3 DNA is TGTGCCAGCAGTCCCAGGAATTCCTACGAGCAGTACTTC.

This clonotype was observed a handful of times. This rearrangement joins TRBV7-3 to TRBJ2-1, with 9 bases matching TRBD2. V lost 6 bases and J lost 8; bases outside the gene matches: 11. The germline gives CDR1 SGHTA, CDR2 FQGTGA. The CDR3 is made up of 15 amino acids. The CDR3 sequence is CASRQGGLARDEQFF. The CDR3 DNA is TGTGCCAGCAGGCAAGGGGGACTAGCACGTGATGAGCAGTTCTTC.

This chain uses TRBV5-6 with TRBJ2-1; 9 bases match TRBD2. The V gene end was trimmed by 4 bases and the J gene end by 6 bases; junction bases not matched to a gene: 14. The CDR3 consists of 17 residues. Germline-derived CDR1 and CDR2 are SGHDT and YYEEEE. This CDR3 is CASSPGAGGTSLNEQFF. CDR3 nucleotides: TGTGCCAGCAGCCCTGGGGCCGGGGGGACTAGCCTCAATGAGCAGTTCTTC.

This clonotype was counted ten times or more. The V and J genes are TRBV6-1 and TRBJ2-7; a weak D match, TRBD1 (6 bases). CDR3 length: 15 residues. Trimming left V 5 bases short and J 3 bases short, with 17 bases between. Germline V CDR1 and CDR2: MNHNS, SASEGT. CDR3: CASSPPGADRYEQYF. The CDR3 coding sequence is TGTGCCAGCAGTCCCCCAGGGGCGGACCGCTACGAGCAGTACTTC.

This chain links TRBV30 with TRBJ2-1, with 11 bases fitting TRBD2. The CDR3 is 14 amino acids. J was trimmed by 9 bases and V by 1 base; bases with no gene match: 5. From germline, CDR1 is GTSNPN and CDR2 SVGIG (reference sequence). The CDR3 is CAWSGGLAVSEQFF. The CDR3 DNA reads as TGTGCCTGGAGTGGGGGACTAGCGGTGAGTGAGCAGTTCTTC.

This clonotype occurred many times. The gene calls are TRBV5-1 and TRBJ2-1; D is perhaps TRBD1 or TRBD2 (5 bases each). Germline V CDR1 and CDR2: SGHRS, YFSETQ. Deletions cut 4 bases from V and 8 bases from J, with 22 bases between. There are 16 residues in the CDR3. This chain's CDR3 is CASSPGYGAGRDEQFF. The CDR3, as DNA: TGCGCCAGCAGCCCTGGGTATGGGGCGGGTCGGGATGAGCAGTTCTTC.

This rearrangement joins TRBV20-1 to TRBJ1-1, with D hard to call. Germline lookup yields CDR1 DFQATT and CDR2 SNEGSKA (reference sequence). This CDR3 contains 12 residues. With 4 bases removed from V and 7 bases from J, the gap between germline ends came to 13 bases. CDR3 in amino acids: CSATQKEIEAFF. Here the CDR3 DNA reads TGCAGTGCTACCCAAAAGGAAATTGAAGCTTTCTTT.

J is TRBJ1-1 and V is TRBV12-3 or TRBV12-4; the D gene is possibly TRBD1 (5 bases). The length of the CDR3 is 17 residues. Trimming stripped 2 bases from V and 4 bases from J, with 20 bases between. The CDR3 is CASSLRGLQLLGTEAFF. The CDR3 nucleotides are TGTGCCAGCAGTTTAAGGGGACTCCAGCTTTTGGGCACTGAAGCTTTCTTT.

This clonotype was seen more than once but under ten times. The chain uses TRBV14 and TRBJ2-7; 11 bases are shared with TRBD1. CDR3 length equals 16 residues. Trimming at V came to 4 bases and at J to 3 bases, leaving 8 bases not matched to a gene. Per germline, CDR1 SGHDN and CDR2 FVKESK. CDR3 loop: CASSPGDRGTFYEQYF. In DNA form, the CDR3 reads TGTGCCAGCAGCCCCGGGGACAGGGGGACCTTCTACGAGCAGTACTTC. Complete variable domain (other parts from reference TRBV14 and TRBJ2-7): EAGVTQFPSHSVIEKGQTVTLRCDPISGHDNLYWYRRVMGKEIKFLLHFVKESKQDESGMPNNRFLAERTGGTYSTLKVQPAELEDSGVYFCASSPGDRGTFYEQYFGPGTRLTVT.

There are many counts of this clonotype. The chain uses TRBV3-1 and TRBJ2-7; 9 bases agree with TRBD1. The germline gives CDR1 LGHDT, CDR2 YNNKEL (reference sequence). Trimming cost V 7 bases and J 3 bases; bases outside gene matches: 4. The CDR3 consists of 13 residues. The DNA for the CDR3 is TGTGCCAGCACCCGACAGGGGGTCTACGAGCAGTACTTC. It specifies CASTRQGVYEQYF.

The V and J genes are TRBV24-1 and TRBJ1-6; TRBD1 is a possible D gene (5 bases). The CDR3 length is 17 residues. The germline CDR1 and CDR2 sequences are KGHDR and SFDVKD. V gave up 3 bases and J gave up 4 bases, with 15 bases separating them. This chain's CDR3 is CATSDLDRQPYNSPLHF. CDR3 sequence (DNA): TGTGCCACCAGTGATCTTGATCGACAGCCTTATAATTCACCCCTCCACTTT.

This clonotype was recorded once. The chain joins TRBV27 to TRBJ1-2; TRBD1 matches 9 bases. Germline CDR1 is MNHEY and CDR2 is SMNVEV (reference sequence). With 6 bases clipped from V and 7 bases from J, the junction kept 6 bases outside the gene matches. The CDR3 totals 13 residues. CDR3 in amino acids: CASSRTGQGGYTF. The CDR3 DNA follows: TGTGCCAGCAGCCGAACGGGACAGGGTGGCTACACCTTC.

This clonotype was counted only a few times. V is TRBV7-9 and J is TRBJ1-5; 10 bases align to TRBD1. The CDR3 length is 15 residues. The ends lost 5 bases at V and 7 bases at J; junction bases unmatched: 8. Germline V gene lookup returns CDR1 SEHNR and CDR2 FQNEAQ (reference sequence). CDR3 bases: TGTGCCAGCAGCCAAGGGACAGGGGCCAACCAGCCCCAGCATTTT. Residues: CASSQGTGANQPQHF.

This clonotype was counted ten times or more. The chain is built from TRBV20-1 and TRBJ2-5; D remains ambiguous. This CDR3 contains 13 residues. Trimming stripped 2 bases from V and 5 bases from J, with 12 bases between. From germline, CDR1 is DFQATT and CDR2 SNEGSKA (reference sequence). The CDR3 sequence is CSARPRESETQYF. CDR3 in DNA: TGCAGTGCTAGACCCCGCGAGTCGGAGACCCAGTACTTC.

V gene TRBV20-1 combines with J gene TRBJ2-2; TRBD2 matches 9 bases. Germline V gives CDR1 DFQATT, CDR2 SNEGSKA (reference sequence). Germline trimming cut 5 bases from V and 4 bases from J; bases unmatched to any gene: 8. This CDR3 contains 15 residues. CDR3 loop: CSALSGRRRTGELFF. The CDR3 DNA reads TGCAGTGCTCTTAGCGGGAGAAGGCGCACCGGGGAGCTGTTTTTT.

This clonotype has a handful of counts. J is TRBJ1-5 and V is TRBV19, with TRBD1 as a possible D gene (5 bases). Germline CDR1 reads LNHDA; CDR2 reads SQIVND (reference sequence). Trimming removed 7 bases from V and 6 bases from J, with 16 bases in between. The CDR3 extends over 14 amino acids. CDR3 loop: CASTRSGGLQPQHF. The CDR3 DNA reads TGTGCCAGTACCCGAAGTGGGGGACTTCAGCCCCAGCATTTT.

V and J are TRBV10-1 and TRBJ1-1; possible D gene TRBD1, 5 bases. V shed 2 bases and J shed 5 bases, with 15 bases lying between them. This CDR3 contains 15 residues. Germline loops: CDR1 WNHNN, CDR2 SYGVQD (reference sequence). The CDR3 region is CASSEAREAGTEAFF. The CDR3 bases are TGCGCCAGCAGTGAGGCGCGGGAGGCAGGGACTGAAGCTTTCTTT.

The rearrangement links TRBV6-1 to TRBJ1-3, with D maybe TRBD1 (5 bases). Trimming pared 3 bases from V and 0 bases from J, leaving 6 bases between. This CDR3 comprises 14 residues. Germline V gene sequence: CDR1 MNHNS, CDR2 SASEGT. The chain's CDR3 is CASSEGDSGNTIYF. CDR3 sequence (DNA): TGTGCCAGCAGTGAGGGGGACTCTGGAAACACCATATATTTT.